The 24 T cell receptor beta chains reported below all come from one sample, sequenced in a study of CD8+ T cells in alopecia areata. Investigators isolated RNA and reverse transcribed it into cDNA to act as the sequencing template. The protocol was immunoSEQ multiplex PCR, while the TCRdb copy is restricted to in-frame clones and leaves out a portion. The sample consists of about 150,000 clones, under 60% of them appearing once. This material consisted of CD4+ T cells sorted from blood, taken at week 0. The receptors originated from a human donor with alopecia areata.

The chain uses TRBV5-1 and TRBJ1-2; possibly TRBD1 for D (6 bases). The CDR3 sequence is 14 residues long. V dropped 1 base and J dropped 3 bases, with 10 bases sitting between them. The V gene's germline CDR1 is SGHRS and CDR2 YFSETQ. CDR3: CASSLRGRDYGYTF. The CDR3 bases are TGCGCCAGCAGCTTGCGGGGGCGAGACTATGGCTACACCTTC.

The V and J genes are TRBV6-6 and TRBJ2-3, with unresolved D. Germline V lookup: CDR1 MNHNY, CDR2 SVGAGI (reference sequence). Trimming removed 0 bases at V and 1 base at J, with 5 bases between. This CDR3 has 14 residues. In nucleotides, the CDR3 is TGTGCCAGCAGTTACTCACTGGGCACAGATACGCAGTATTTT. This sequence encodes CASSYSLGTDTQYF.

This clone showed up just once. The chain links TRBV29-1 to TRBJ2-1, with 8 positions matching TRBD1. Germline CDR1 reads SQVTM; CDR2 reads ANQGSEA. The CDR3 length is 14 residues. V dropped 7 bases and J dropped 5; count of bases not matched to a gene: 10. The chain's CDR3 is CSATRGTGHNEQFF. The DNA of the CDR3 is TGCAGCGCCACCCGAGGGACAGGCCACAATGAGCAGTTCTTC.

The J gene is TRBJ2-3, the V gene TRBV29-1, with TRBD1 matching over 10 bases. Germline lookup yields CDR1 SQVTM and CDR2 ANQGSEA. The CDR3 is made up of 13 amino acids. Unmatched junction bases numbered 2, after V lost 7 bases and J lost 1 base. The DNA of the CDR3 is TGCAGCGAGGGGACAGGGGGCACAGATACGCAGTATTTT. Protein sequence: CSEGTGGTDTQYF.

The V gene is TRBV30, the J gene TRBJ1-4; 7 bases align to TRBD1. Germline lookup yields CDR1 GTSNPN and CDR2 SVGIG (reference sequence). The CDR3 length is 14 residues. DNA for the CDR3: TGTGCTATATCGCGGGACAGCTTTAATGAAAAACTGTTTTTT. This sequence encodes CAISRDSFNEKLFF.

The chain combines TRBV30 with TRBJ2-7; D might be TRBD1 or TRBD2, each matching 6 bases. This CDR3 comprises 14 residues. V was shortened by 4 bases and J by 9 bases, with 22 bases between the two germline ends. Germline CDR1 GTSNPN, CDR2 SVGIG (reference sequence). The CDR3 nucleotides are TGTGCCTGGAATCCGGGAGCAGGGGTTGTAGGGCAGTACTTC. It is translated as CAWNPGAGVVGQYF.

The CDR3 protein is CASSGPGRGTGELFF. The CDR3 DNA reads TGTGCCAGCAGCGGCCCAGGAAGGGGGACCGGGGAGCTGTTTTTT. The chain links TRBV5-4 to TRBJ2-2, with D possibly being TRBD1 (6 bases). Germline values: CDR1 SGHNT, CDR2 YYREEE (reference sequence). The length of the CDR3 is 15 residues. The V and J ends lost 4 bases and 5 bases respectively, with 15 bases between them.

The rearrangement uses TRBV30 and TRBJ1-2; possibly TRBD1 for D (5 bases). V was pared by 4 bases and J by 10 bases, with 16 bases between. The CDR3 is made up of 12 amino acids. Germline V lookup: CDR1 GTSNPN, CDR2 SVGIG (reference sequence). CDR3 coding DNA: TGTGCCTGGACTACAGGACCATTGGACTACACCTTC. Translation gives CAWTTGPLDYTF.

J is TRBJ2-7 and V is TRBV2, with 12 bases fitting TRBD1. Germline CDR1 and CDR2: SNHLY and FYNNEI. This CDR3 spans 14 amino acids. The trim removed 6 bases at V and 9 bases at J, leaving 9 bases unmatched. The CDR3 nucleotides are TGTGCCAGCAGAACCGGGACAGGGGGCCAGGTGCAGTACTTC. This codes for CASRTGTGGQVQYF.

This sequence joins TRBV27 and TRBJ2-3, with 9 nucleotides matching TRBD1. The V gene's germline CDR1 is MNHEY and CDR2 SMNVEV (reference sequence). The junction had 0 bases not matched to a gene; V was cut back by 5 bases and J by 3 bases. The CDR3 covers 13 residues. The CDR3 loop reads CASSDRGTDTQYF. In DNA, the CDR3 is TGTGCCAGCAGTGACAGGGGGACAGATACGCAGTATTTT.

The chain combines TRBV6-5 with TRBJ2-7; a possible D gene is TRBD2 (5 bases). V shed 6 bases and J shed 7 bases, with 16 bases lying between them. The germline gives CDR1 MNHEY, CDR2 SVGAGI. This CDR3 region has 13 residues. Here the CDR3 DNA reads TGTGCCAGCAGACCCGGGTCGTCGGGAGAGCAGTACTTC. This gives the protein CASRPGSSGEQYF.

This rearrangement joins TRBV30 to TRBJ2-7; perhaps TRBD2 as D (5 bases). The CDR3 extends over 12 amino acids. Between the trimmed V and J ends, which lost 4 bases and 3 bases, there was a span of 10 bases. The V gene's germline CDR1 is GTSNPN and CDR2 SVGIG (reference sequence). Written as DNA, the CDR3 is TGTGCCTGGAATCCCGGGGACTACGAGCAGTACTTC. This encodes CAWNPGDYEQYF.

The V and J genes are TRBV25-1 and TRBJ2-5, with unresolved D. Trimming removed 4 bases at V and 4 bases at J, with 10 bases between. This CDR3 is 13 amino acids long. Per the germline V gene, CDR1 is MGHDK and CDR2 is SYGVNS. This chain's CDR3 is CASSVTLGETQYF. CDR3 in DNA: TGTGCCAGCAGTGTAACCTTGGGAGAGACCCAGTACTTC.

This clone has only a few counts. The rearrangement joins TRBV19 to TRBJ1-1, with D unclear. The CDR3 is 11 amino acids. The germline V gene encodes CDR1 LNHDA and CDR2 SQIVND (reference sequence). V was shortened by 6 bases and J by 6 bases, with 8 bases between the two germline ends. Written as DNA, the CDR3 is TGTGCCAGTAGAGGGAAGGCTGAAGCTTTCTTT. Translating it yields CASRGKAEAFF. The full variable domain, completed using reference TRBV19 and TRBJ1-1, is DGGITQSPKYLFRKEGQNVTLSCEQNLNHDAMYWYRQDPGQGLRLIYYSQIVNDFQKGDIAEGYSVSREKKESFPLTVTSAQKNPTAFYLCASRGKAEAFFGQGTRLTVV.

This clone has only a few counts. The chain employs TRBV18 and TRBJ2-2, with TRBD1 matching 8 bases. The germline V gene encodes CDR1 KGHSH and CDR2 LQKENI. The length of the CDR3 is 17 residues. V lost 3 bases, J lost 1 base, and 7 bases stayed unmatched. The CDR3 region is CASSPTTGQGNTGELFF. The CDR3 DNA reads as TGTGCCAGCTCACCTACGACTGGACAGGGGAACACCGGGGAGCTGTTTTTT.

The gene calls are TRBV5-1 and TRBJ1-1; 9 bases fit TRBD1. Germline V gene sequence: CDR1 SGHRS, CDR2 YFSETQ. The CDR3 length is 16 residues. Trimming cost V 0 bases and J 4 bases; bases outside gene matches: 7. The CDR3 loop is CASSLVQGAPGTEAFF. In nucleotides, the CDR3 is TGCGCCAGCAGCTTGGTACAGGGGGCTCCGGGCACTGAAGCTTTCTTT.

The J gene is TRBJ2-4, the V gene TRBV15, with TRBD1 matching over 7 bases. V lost 0 bases and J lost 1; bases outside the gene matches: 0. Germline CDR1 and CDR2: LNHNV and YYDKDF (reference sequence). This CDR3 contains 15 residues. Written as DNA, the CDR3 is TGTGCCACCAGCAGAGAGGACAGGGCCAAAAACATTCAGTACTTC. Translating it yields CATSREDRAKNIQYF.

Points on this clone: This same CDR3 is encoded by further DNA sequences in the sample. The chain couples TRBV29-1 to TRBJ2-5; TRBD1 aligns across 7 bases. This CDR3 is built from 11 residues. J gave up 4 bases and V 7 bases, and 3 bases lay outside the gene matches. In germline, CDR1 is SQVTM, CDR2 ANQGSEA. CDR3 residues: CSGRQGETQYF. DNA of the CDR3: TGCAGCGGGAGACAGGGAGAGACCCAGTACTTC.

The chain is built from TRBV28 and TRBJ2-7; 10 bases are shared with TRBD1. Trimming removed 4 bases from V and 0 bases from J; junction bases left unmatched: 0. Germline assignment: CDR1 MDHEN and CDR2 SYDVKM. The CDR3 is 14 amino acids. CDR3 coding DNA: TGTGCCAGCAGTTGGACAGGGGGCTCCTACGAGCAGTACTTC. Translation gives CASSWTGGSYEQYF. Complete variable domain (other parts from reference TRBV28 and TRBJ2-7): DVKVTQSSRYLVKRTGEKVFLECVQDMDHENMFWYRQDPGLGLRLIYFSYDVKMKEKGDIPEGYSVSREKKERFSLILESASTNQTSMYLCASSWTGGSYEQYFGPGTRLTVT.

The rearrangement links TRBV29-1 to TRBJ1-1; D unresolved. Germline loops: CDR1 SQVTM, CDR2 ANQGSEA. Trimming left V 4 bases short and J 3 bases short, with 12 bases between. This CDR3 is built from 13 residues. CDR3: CSVVVSGHTEAFF. In DNA, the CDR3 is TGCAGCGTTGTCGTCAGCGGTCACACTGAAGCTTTCTTT. Together with reference TRBV29-1 and TRBJ1-1, the CDR3 gives the full variable domain: SAVISQKPSRDICQRGTSLTIQCQVDSQVTMMFWYRQQPGQSLTLIATANQGSEATYESGFVIDKFPISRPNLTFSTLTVSNMSPEDSSIYLCSVVVSGHTEAFFGQGTRLTVV.

V and J are TRBV10-3 and TRBJ2-3; a possible D gene is TRBD1 (6 bases). Between the trimmed V and J ends, which lost 6 bases and 1 base, there was a span of 17 bases. CDR1 ENHRY and CDR2 SYGVKD come from the germline V gene. There are 16 residues in the CDR3. The CDR3 nucleotides are TGTGCCATCAGACCCCGACAGGCTAATCGCACAGATACGCAGTATTTT. Encoded protein: CAIRPRQANRTDTQYF.

This clone was counted a few times. Compared with germline, one end of the junction differs, possibly owing to a read error. The chain carries TRBV18 and TRBJ2-3; D may be TRBD1 (5 bases). Per the germline V gene, CDR1 is KGHSH and CDR2 is LQKENI. The CDR3 totals 14 residues. The CDR3 sequence is CASSPQVSTDTQYF. DNA of the CDR3: TGTGCCAGCTCGCCACAGGTTTCCACAGATACGCAGTATTTT.

V gene TRBV29-1 combines with J gene TRBJ1-2; TRBD1 is a possible D gene (5 bases). Germline CDR1 and CDR2: SQVTM and ANQGSEA. The V end lost 3 bases, the J end lost 4 bases, and 9 bases lay between the germline ends. The CDR3 totals 12 residues. The DNA of the CDR3 is TGCAGCGTTGATGGGGCGGTCTATGGCTACACCTTC. Its translation is CSVDGAVYGYTF.

The rearrangement links TRBV5-1 to TRBJ2-7; D perhaps matches TRBD2 (5 bases). The ends were cut back, 0 bases at V and 0 bases at J, with 7 bases in the middle. The CDR3 loop spans 14 amino acids. Per germline, CDR1 SGHRS and CDR2 YFSETQ. CDR3 protein: CASSLARGSYEQYF. CDR3 coding DNA: TGCGCCAGCAGCTTGGCCCGGGGCTCCTACGAGCAGTACTTC.